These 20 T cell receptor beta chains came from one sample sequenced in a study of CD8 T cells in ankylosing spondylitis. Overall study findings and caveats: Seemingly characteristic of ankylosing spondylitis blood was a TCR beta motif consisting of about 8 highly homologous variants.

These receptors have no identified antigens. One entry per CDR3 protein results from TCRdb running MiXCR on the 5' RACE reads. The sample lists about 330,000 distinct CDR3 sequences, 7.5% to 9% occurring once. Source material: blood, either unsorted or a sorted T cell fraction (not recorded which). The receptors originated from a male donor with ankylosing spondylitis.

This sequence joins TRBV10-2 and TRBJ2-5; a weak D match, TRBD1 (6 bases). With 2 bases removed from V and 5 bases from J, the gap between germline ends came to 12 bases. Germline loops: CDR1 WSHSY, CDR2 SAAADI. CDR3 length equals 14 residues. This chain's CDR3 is CASSEEFRGETQYF. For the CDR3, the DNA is TGCGCCAGCAGTGAGGAGTTCAGGGGCGAGACCCAGTACTTC.

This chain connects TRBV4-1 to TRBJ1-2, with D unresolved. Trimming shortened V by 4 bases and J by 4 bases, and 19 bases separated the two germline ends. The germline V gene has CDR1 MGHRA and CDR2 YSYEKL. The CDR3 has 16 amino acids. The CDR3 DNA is TGCGCCAGCAGCCGGGCGGTCCGGCCCTGGGGCTATGGCTACACCTTC. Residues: CASSRAVRPWGYGYTF.

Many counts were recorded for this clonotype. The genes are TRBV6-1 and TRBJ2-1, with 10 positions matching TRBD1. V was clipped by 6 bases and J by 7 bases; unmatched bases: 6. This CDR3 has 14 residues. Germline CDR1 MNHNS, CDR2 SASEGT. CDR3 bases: TGTGCCAGCAGCCGCCCGGGACAGGGGAATGAGCAGTTCTTC. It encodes CASSRPGQGNEQFF.

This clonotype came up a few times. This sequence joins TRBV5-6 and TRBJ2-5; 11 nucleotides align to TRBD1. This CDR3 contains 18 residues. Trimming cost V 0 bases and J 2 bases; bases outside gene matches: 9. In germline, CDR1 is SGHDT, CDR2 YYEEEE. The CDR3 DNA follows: TGTGCCAGCAGCTTGGTTTTGGGACAGGGGGTACCTCAAGAGACCCAGTACTTC. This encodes CASSLVLGQGVPQETQYF.

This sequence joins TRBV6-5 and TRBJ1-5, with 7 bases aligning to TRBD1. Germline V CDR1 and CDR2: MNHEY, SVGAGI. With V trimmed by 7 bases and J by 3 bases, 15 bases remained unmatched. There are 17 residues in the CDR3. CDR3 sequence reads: CASTSRYEGANNQPQHF. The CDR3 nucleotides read TGTGCCAGCACTTCACGTTACGAGGGGGCGAACAATCAGCCCCAGCATTTT.

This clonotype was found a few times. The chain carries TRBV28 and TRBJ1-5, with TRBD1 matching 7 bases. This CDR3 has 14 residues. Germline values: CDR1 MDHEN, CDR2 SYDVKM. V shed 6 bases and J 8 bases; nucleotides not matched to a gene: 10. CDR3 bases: TGTGCCAGCAGACTTGACAGGGTACCGAAGCCCCAGCATTTT. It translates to CASRLDRVPKPQHF.

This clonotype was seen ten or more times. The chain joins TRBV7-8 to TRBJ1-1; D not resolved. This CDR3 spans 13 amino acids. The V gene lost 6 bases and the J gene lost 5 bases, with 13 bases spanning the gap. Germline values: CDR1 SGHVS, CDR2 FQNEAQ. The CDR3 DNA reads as TGTGCCAGCAGTTCCAACCCTGAGACTGAAGCTTTCTTT. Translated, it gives CASSSNPETEAFF.

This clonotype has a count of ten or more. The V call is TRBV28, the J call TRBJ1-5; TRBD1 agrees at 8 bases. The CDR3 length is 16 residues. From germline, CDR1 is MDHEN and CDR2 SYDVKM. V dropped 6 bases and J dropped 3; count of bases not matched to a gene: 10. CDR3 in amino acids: CASSPQGTGFNQPQHF. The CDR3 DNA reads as TGTGCCAGCAGCCCCCAAGGGACAGGATTCAATCAGCCCCAGCATTTT.

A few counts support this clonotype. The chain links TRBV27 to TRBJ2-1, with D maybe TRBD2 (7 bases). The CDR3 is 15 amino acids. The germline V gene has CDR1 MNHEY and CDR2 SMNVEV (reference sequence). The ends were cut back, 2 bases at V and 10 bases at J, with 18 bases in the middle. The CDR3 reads CASSLGGRGFTEQFF. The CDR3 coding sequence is TGTGCCAGCAGTTTAGGAGGGAGGGGGTTTACGGAGCAGTTCTTC.

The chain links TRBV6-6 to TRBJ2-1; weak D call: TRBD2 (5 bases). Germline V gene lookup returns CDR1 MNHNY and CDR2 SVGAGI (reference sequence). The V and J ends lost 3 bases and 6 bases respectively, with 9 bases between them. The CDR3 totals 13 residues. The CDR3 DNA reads TGTGCCAGCAGTTATCTAGCCGGCAATGAGCAGTTCTTC. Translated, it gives CASSYLAGNEQFF.

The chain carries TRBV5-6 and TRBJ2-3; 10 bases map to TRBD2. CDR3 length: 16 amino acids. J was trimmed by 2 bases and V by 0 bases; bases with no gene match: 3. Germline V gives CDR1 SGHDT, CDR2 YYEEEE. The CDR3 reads CASSLVAGGFTDTQYF. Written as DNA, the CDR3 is TGTGCCAGCAGCTTGGTAGCGGGGGGTTTCACAGATACGCAGTATTTT.

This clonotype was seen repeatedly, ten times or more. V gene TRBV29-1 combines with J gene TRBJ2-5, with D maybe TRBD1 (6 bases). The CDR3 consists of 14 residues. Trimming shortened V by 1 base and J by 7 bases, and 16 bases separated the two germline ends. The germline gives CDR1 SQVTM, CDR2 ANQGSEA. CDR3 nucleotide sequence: TGCAGCGTTGAAGCCGCCGGGACAAGGGGGACCCAGTACTTC. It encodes CSVEAAGTRGTQYF.

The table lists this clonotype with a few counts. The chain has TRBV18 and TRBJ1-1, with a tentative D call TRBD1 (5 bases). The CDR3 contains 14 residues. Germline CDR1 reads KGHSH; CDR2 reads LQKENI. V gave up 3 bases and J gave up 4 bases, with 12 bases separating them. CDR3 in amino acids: CASSPTVAGTEAFF. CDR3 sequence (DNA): TGTGCCAGCTCACCGACAGTTGCGGGCACTGAAGCTTTCTTT.

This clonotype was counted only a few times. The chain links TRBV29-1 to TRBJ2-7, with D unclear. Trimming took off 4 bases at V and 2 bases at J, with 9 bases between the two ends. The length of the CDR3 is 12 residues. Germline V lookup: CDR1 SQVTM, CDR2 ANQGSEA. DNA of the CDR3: TGCAGCGTTGGAGCAGGAGCCTACGAGCAGTACTTC. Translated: CSVGAGAYEQYF.

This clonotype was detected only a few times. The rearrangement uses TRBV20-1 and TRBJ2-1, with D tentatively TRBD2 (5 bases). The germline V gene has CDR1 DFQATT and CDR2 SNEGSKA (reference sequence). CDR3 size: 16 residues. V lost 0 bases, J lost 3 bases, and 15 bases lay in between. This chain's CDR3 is CSARDRLLALYNEQFF. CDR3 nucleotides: TGCAGTGCTAGAGATCGATTGCTAGCCCTCTACAATGAGCAGTTCTTC.

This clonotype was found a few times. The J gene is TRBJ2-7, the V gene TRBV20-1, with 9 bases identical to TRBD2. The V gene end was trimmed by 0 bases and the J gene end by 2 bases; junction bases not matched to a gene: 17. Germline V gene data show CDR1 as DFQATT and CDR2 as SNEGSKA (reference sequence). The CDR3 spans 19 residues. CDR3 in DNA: TGCAGTGCTAGAGATCTGAGGAGGACTAGCGAGGTTACTACCTACGAGCAGTACTTC. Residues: CSARDLRRTSEVTTYEQYF.

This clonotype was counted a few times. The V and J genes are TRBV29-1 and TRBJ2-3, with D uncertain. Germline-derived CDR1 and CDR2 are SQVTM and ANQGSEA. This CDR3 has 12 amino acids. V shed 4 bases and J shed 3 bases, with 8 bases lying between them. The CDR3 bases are TGCAGCGTTGGAACCGAGACAGATACGCAGTATTTT. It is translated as CSVGTETDTQYF.

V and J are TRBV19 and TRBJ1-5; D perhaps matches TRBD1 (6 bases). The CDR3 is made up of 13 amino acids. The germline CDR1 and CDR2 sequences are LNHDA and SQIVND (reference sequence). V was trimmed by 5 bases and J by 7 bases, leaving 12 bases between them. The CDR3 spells CASSSQGRQPQHF. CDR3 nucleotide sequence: TGTGCCAGTAGTTCACAGGGAAGGCAGCCCCAGCATTTT.

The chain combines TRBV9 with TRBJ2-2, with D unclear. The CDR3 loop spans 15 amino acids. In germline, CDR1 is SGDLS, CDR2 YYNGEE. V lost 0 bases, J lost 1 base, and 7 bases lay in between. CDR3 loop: CASSVELGNTGELFF. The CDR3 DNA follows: TGTGCCAGCAGCGTAGAGCTGGGGAACACCGGGGAGCTGTTTTTT. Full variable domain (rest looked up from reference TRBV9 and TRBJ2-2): DSGVTQTPKHLITATGQRVTLRCSPRSGDLSVYWYQQSLDQGLQFLIQYYNGEERAKGNILERFSAQQFPDLHSELNLSSLELGDSALYFCASSVELGNTGELFFGEGSRLTVL.

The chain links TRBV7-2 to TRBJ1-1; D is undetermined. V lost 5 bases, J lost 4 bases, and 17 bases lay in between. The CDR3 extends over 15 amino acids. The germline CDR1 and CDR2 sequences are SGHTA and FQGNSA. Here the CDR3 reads CASSLTPVDRTEAFF. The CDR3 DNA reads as TGTGCCAGCAGCCTCACTCCGGTGGACCGCACTGAAGCTTTCTTT.